This is a list of T cell receptor beta chains from one sample in a study of post-analysis software for immune sequencing data. TCRdb reprocessed the PCR reads via MiXCR and lists one record per CDR3 protein. The table includes about 260,000 distinct CDR3 sequences, 35% to 40% detected once. The sequencing sample was made of blood. The receptors come from a girl aged 5-17 years with multiple sclerosis. The CDR3 runs from the conserved cysteine through the conserved F or W. Each record gives: CDR3 DNA, CDR3 protein, clone size, V gene, J gene, D gene. D genes are given only for firm matches. Expanded clones get a size class; other rows say once, few or many, or leave the size out.

CDR3 DNA: TGCGCCAGCAGCTTGGCCCGGGCCGACAGTCTTAACTCTGGGGCCAACGTCCTGACTTTC
CDR3 protein: CASSLARADSLNSGANVLTF
clone size: many
V gene: TRBV5-1
J gene: TRBJ2-6
D gene: -

CDR3 DNA: TGTGCCGGCAGCCCGACAGCTTACCCCAATCAGCCCCAGCATTTT
CDR3 protein: CAGSPTAYPNQPQHF
clone size: -
V gene: TRBV9
J gene: TRBJ1-5
D gene: -

CDR3 DNA: TGCGCCAGCAGCTGGACTAGGGGTCGGAACAATGAGCAGTTCTTC
CDR3 protein: CASSWTRGRNNEQFF
clone size: many
V gene: TRBV5-1
J gene: TRBJ2-1
D gene: TRBD2

CDR3 DNA: TGTGCCAGCACCCTTAGTCCCGGACTTCCCAATGAGCAGTACTTC
CDR3 protein: CASTLSPGLPNEQYF
clone size: -
V gene: TRBV27
J gene: TRBJ2-5
D gene: -

CDR3 DNA: TGTGCCAGCAGTGAATTCCCTCGCAGGGAGACCTGGAAGAATCAGCCCCAGCATTTT
CDR3 protein: CASSEFPRRETWKNQPQHF
clone size: many
V gene: TRBV6-1
J gene: TRBJ1-5
D gene: -

CDR3 DNA: TGTGCCAGCAGCCCGGACCCGTACCAAGAGACCCAGTACTTC
CDR3 protein: CASSPDPYQETQYF
clone size: many
V gene: TRBV5-5
J gene: TRBJ2-5
D gene: -

CDR3 DNA: TGTGCCAGCAGCTTGGACAGGGGTGGGAATGAGCAGTTCTTC
CDR3 protein: CASSLDRGGNEQFF
clone size: many
V gene: TRBV7-9
J gene: TRBJ2-1
D gene: TRBD1

CDR3 DNA: TGCGCCAGCAGAAAACGCACCTTAGGGGCCAACGTCCTGACTTTC
CDR3 protein: CASRKRTLGANVLTF
clone size: many
V gene: TRBV5-1
J gene: TRBJ2-6
D gene: -

CDR3 DNA: TGTGCCAGCAGCCCCGGGGACAGTGAGCAGTTCTTC
CDR3 protein: CASSPGDSEQFF
clone size: many
V gene: TRBV7-2
J gene: TRBJ2-1
D gene: TRBD1

CDR3 DNA: TGTGCCAGCAGCGCCCGAACAGGGGGCTGGGGTTCACCCCTCCACTTT
CDR3 protein: CASSARTGGWGSPLHF
clone size: few
V gene: TRBV28
J gene: TRBJ1-6
D gene: TRBD1

CDR3 DNA: TGTGCCAGCAGCGTCGCTCCCTGGAAAGAGACCCAGTACTTC
CDR3 protein: CASSVAPWKETQYF
clone size: many
V gene: TRBV9
J gene: TRBJ2-5
D gene: -

CDR3 DNA: TGTGCCAGCAGCCACTCCAGAGAGTACGGCATTCAGTACTTC
CDR3 protein: CASSHSREYGIQYF
clone size: -
V gene: TRBV7-9
J gene: TRBJ2-4
D gene: -

CDR3 DNA: TGTGCCAGCTCACCACTAACGGGAAGACTCGGAAAAGATGAGCAGTACTTC
CDR3 protein: CASSPLTGRLGKDEQYF
clone size: -
V gene: TRBV18
J gene: TRBJ2-7
D gene: -

CDR3 DNA: TGCGCCAGCAGCTTGGACCTAGCGGCTAGCACAGATACGCAGTATTTT
CDR3 protein: CASSLDLAASTDTQYF
clone size: many
V gene: TRBV5-1
J gene: TRBJ2-3
D gene: TRBD2

CDR3 DNA: TGTGCCAGCAGCTTGAGAGTCCTCGACAGTGCCAAATTGAACACTGAAGCTTTCTTT
CDR3 protein: CASSLRVLDSAKLNTEAFF
clone size: -
V gene: TRBV7-8
J gene: TRBJ1-1
D gene: -

CDR3 DNA: TGTGCCATCAGCCCGACGACTAGCGGGTACAATGAGCAGTTCTTC
CDR3 protein: CAISPTTSGYNEQFF
clone size: few
V gene: TRBV10-3
J gene: TRBJ2-1
D gene: TRBD2

CDR3 DNA: TGCAGCGTTGGAGACAGCGCCTACGAGCAGTACTTC
CDR3 protein: CSVGDSAYEQYF
clone size: -
V gene: TRBV29-1
J gene: TRBJ2-7
D gene: -

CDR3 DNA: TGTGCCTGGAGTTCACCTCCCTCGGATGAGCAGTTCTTC
CDR3 protein: CAWSSPPSDEQFF
clone size: few
V gene: TRBV30
J gene: TRBJ2-1
D gene: -

CDR3 DNA: TGTGCCAGCAGCCAAGCAGATGGGACAGGGTACGAGCAGTACTTC
CDR3 protein: CASSQADGTGYEQYF
clone size: -
V gene: TRBV4-2
J gene: TRBJ2-7
D gene: TRBD1

CDR3 DNA: TGTGCCAGCAGTCTGACCCCGACAGATTCCAATGGCTACACCTTC
CDR3 protein: CASSLTPTDSNGYTF
clone size: -
V gene: TRBV12-3/TRBV12-4
J gene: TRBJ1-2
D gene: -

CDR3 DNA: TGTGCCACCGGGACTCCCAGATCCAAAAACATTCAGTACTTC
CDR3 protein: CATGTPRSKNIQYF
clone size: many
V gene: TRBV12-3/TRBV12-4
J gene: TRBJ2-4
D gene: -

CDR3 DNA: TGTGCCAGCATTTCCCCTACGGGACAGCCCCAGCATTTT
CDR3 protein: CASISPTGQPQHF
clone size: -
V gene: TRBV6-1
J gene: TRBJ1-5
D gene: -

CDR3 DNA: TGCAGTGCTAGAGGAGCGAGCGGGGGGCCCGAGGATACGCAGTATTTT
CDR3 protein: CSARGASGGPEDTQYF
clone size: many
V gene: TRBV20-1
J gene: TRBJ2-3
D gene: TRBD2

CDR3 DNA: TGCAGCGTTGAAGGGACTGATACCTACGAGCAGTACTTC
CDR3 protein: CSVEGTDTYEQYF
clone size: -
V gene: TRBV29-1
J gene: TRBJ2-7
D gene: -

CDR3 DNA: TGTGCCACCGCTGCGAGGGGGGTCGGGGAGCTGTTTTTT
CDR3 protein: CATAARGVGELFF
clone size: -
V gene: TRBV15
J gene: TRBJ2-2
D gene: -

CDR3 DNA: TGCGCCAGCAGCTCCCGACCGGGACAGAGGATGAACACTGAAGCTTTCTTT
CDR3 protein: CASSSRPGQRMNTEAFF
clone size: few
V gene: TRBV5-1
J gene: TRBJ1-1
D gene: TRBD1

CDR3 DNA: TGTGCCAGCAGTTTGAGGACTAGCGGCAATGAGCAGTTCTTC
CDR3 protein: CASSLRTSGNEQFF
clone size: many
V gene: TRBV12-3/TRBV12-4
J gene: TRBJ2-1
D gene: TRBD2

CDR3 DNA: TGCAGTGCTAGGGGACTAATCTCCTACGAGCAGTACTTC
CDR3 protein: CSARGLISYEQYF
clone size: -
V gene: TRBV20-1
J gene: TRBJ2-7
D gene: TRBD2

CDR3 DNA: TGCGCCAGCAGCTTAGACAGACACGAGTACTTC
CDR3 protein: CASSLDRHEYF
clone size: once
V gene: TRBV5-1
J gene: TRBJ2-5
D gene: -

CDR3 DNA: TGCGCCAGCAGCCAAGATTTCCCGGGGAATCGCGGCTACATCTTC
CDR3 protein: CASSQDFPGNRGYIF
clone size: -
V gene: TRBV4-1
J gene: TRBJ1-2
D gene: -

CDR3 DNA: TGCAGTGCCACTCGGACAGGGGGGTCCACTGAAGCTTTCTTT
CDR3 protein: CSATRTGGSTEAFF
clone size: -
V gene: TRBV20-1
J gene: TRBJ1-1
D gene: TRBD1

CDR3 DNA: TGTGCCAGCAGTCCGGTTTGGACAGGGGGAATGAATGAGCAGTTCTTC
CDR3 protein: CASSPVWTGGMNEQFF
clone size: many
V gene: TRBV6-5
J gene: TRBJ2-1
D gene: TRBD1